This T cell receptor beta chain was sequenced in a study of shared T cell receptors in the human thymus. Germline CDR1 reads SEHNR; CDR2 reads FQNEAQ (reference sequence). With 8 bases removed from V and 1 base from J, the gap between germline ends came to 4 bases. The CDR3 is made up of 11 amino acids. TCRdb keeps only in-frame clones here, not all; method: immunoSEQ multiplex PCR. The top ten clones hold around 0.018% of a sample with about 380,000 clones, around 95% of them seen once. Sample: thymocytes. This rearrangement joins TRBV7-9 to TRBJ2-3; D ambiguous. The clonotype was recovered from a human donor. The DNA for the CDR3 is TGTGCCAGCTGCGGCACAGATACGCAGTATTTT. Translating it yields CASCGTDTQYF.